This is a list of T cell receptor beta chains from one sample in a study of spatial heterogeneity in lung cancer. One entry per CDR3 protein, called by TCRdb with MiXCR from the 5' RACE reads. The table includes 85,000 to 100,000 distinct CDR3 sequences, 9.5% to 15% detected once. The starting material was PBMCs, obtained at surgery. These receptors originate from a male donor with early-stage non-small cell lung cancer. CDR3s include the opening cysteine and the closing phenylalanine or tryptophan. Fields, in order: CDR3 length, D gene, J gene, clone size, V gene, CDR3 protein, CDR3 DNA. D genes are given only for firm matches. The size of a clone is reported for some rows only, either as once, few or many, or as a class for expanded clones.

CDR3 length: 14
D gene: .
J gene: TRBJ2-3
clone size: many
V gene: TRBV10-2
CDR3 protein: CASSVKGEADTQYF
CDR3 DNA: TGCGCCAGCAGTGTAAAGGGGGAGGCAGATACGCAGTATTTT

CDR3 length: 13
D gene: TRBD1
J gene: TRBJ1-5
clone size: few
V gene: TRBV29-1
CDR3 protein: CSGGQGKNQPQHF
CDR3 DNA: TGCAGCGGGGGACAGGGGAAGAATCAGCCCCAGCATTTT

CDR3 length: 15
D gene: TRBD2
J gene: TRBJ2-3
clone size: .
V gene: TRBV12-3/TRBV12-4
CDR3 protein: CASGPQAGGPDTQYF
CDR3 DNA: TGTGCCAGCGGACCTCAAGCGGGGGGTCCAGATACGCAGTATTTT

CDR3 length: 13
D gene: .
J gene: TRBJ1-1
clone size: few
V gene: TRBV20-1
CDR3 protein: CSARKNMNTEAFF
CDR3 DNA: TGCAGTGCTAGGAAGAACATGAACACTGAAGCTTTCTTT

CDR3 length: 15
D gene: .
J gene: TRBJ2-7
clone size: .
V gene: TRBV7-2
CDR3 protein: CASSSGEIPRYEQYF
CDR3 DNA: TGTGCCAGCAGCTCCGGGGAGATCCCGCGCTACGAGCAGTACTTC

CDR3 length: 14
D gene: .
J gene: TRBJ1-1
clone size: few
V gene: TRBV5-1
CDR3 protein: CASSEWTENTEAFF
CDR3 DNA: TGCGCCAGCAGCGAGTGGACGGAGAACACTGAAGCTTTCTTT

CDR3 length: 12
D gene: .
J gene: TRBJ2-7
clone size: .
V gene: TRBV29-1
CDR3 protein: CSVDSGAYEQYF
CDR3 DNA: TGCAGCGTTGACTCCGGAGCCTACGAGCAGTACTTC

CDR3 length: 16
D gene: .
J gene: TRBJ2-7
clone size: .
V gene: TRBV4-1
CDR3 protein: CASCQFARPPSYEQYF
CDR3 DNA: TGCGCCAGCTGCCAATTTGCCAGGCCCCCGTCCTACGAGCAGTACTTC

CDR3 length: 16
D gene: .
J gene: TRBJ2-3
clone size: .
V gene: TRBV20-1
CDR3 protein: CSARNGRTENTDTQYF
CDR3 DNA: TGCAGTGCTAGAAATGGACGGACAGAGAACACAGATACGCAGTATTTT

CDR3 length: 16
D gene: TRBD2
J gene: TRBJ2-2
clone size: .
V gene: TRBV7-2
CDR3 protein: CASSPFPRGGTGELFF
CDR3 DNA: TGTGCCAGCAGCCCGTTCCCGCGGGGGGGAACCGGGGAGCTGTTTTTT

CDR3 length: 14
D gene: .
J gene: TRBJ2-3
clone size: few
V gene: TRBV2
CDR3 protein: CASRQVKGSDTQYF
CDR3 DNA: TGTGCCAGCAGACAGGTGAAGGGTTCAGATACGCAGTATTTT

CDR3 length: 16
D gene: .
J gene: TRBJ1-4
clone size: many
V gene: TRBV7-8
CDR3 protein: CASSLVSGLANEKLFF
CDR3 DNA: TGTGCCAGCAGCTTAGTCTCCGGGTTGGCTAATGAAAAACTGTTTTTT

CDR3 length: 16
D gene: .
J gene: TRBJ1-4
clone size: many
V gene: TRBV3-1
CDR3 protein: CASSQDRPATNEKLFF
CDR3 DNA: TGTGCCAGCAGCCAAGATCGTCCTGCAACTAATGAAAAACTGTTTTTT

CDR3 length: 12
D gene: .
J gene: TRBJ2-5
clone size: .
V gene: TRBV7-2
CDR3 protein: CASSFRSETQYF
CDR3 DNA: TGTGCCAGCAGCTTTAGGTCGGAGACCCAGTACTTC

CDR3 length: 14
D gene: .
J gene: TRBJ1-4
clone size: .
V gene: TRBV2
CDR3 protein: CATRREGFNEKLFF
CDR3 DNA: TGTGCCACCCGACGCGAAGGTTTTAATGAAAAACTGTTTTTT

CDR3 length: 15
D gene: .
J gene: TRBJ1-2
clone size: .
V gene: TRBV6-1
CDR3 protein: CASSEQEETVYGYTF
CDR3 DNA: TGTGCCAGCAGTGAACAAGAGGAGACAGTCTATGGCTACACCTTC

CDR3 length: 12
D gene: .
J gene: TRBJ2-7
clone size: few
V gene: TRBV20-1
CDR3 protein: CSASPQGSEQYF
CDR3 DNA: TGCAGTGCTAGCCCCCAGGGTAGCGAGCAGTACTTC

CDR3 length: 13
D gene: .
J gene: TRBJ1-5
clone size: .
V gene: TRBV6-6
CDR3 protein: CASTPLDNQPQHF
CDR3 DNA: TGTGCCAGCACCCCCCTGGACAATCAGCCCCAGCATTTT

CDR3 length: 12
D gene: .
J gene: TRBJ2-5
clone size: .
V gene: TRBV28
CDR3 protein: CASGVPGITQYF
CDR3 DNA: TGTGCCAGCGGGGTACCGGGAATAACCCAGTACTTC

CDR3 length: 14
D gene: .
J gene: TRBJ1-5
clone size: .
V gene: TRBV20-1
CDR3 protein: CSARFGTSNQPQHF
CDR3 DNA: TGCAGTGCTAGATTCGGGACAAGCAATCAGCCCCAGCATTTT

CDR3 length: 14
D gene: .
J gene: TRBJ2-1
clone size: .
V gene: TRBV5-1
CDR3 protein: CASSSQGGDNEQFF
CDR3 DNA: TGCGCCAGCAGCTCCCAGGGCGGGGACAATGAGCAGTTCTTC

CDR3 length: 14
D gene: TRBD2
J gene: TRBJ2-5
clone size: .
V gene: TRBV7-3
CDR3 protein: CASSSSSGSETQYF
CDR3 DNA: TGTGCCAGCAGCTCCTCTAGCGGGAGCGAGACCCAGTACTTC

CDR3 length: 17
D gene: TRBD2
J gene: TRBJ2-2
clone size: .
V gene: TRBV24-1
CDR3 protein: CATSDHGTSGSPGELFF
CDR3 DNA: TGTGCCACCAGTGACCACGGGACTAGCGGGAGCCCCGGGGAGCTGTTTTTT

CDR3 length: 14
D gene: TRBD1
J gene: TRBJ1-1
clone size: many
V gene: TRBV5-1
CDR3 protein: CASSLDRGLTEAFF
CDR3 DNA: TGCGCCAGCAGCTTAGACAGGGGGCTCACTGAAGCTTTCTTT

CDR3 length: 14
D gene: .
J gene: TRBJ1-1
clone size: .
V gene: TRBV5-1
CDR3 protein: CASSTGRGMAEAFF
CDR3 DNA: TGCGCCAGCAGCACGGGACGGGGGATGGCTGAAGCTTTCTTT

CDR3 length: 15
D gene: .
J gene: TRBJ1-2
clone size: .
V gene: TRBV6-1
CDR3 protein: CASSRRGGAEYGYTF
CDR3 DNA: TGTGCCAGCAGCCGAAGGGGGGGCGCGGAATATGGCTACACCTTC

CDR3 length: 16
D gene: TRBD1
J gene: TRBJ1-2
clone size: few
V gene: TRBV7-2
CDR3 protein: CASSATGGRSNYGYTF
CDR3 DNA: TGTGCCAGCAGCGCCACAGGGGGCCGCTCTAACTATGGCTACACCTTC

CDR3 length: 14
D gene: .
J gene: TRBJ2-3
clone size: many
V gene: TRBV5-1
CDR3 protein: CASRDTSSTDTQYF
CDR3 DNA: TGCGCCAGCAGGGATACTAGCAGCACAGATACGCAGTATTTT

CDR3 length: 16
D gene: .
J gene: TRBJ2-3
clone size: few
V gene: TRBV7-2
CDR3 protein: CASSPGPGPSTDTQYF
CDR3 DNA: TGTGCCAGCAGTCCTGGACCGGGACCCTCAACAGATACGCAGTATTTT

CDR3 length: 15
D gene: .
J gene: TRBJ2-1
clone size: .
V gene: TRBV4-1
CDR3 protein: CASRPRTGLGNEQFF
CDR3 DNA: TGCGCCAGCAGACCAAGAACGGGGCTCGGCAATGAGCAGTTCTTC

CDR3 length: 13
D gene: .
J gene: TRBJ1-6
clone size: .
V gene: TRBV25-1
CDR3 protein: CASSEYNRSPLHF
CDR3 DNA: TGTGCCAGCAGTGAATATAATCGGTCACCCCTCCACTTT

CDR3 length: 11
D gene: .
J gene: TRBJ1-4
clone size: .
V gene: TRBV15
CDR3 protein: CATSRARKLFF
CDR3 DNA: TGTGCCACCAGCAGAGCCCGAAAACTGTTTTTT

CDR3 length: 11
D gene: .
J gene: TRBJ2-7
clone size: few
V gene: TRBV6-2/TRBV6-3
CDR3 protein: CASSPDYEQYF
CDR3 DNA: TGTGCCAGCAGCCCAGACTACGAGCAGTACTTC

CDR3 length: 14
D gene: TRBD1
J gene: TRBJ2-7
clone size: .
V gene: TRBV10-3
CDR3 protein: CAISGDRAPYEQYF
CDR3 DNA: TGTGCCATCAGTGGCGACAGGGCCCCCTACGAGCAGTACTTC

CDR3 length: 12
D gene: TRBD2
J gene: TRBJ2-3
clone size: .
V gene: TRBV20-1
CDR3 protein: CSASGLADTQYF
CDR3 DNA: TGCAGTGCTAGTGGACTAGCAGATACGCAGTATTTT

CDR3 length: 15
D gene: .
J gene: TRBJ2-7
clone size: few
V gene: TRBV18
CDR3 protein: CASSPLRSRSYEQYF
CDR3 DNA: TGTGCCAGCTCACCCCTTCGGAGCAGGTCCTACGAGCAGTACTTC

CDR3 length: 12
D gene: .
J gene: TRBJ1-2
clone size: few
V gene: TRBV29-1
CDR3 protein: CSVGWDIYGYTF
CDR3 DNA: TGCAGCGTTGGGTGGGACATCTATGGCTACACCTTC

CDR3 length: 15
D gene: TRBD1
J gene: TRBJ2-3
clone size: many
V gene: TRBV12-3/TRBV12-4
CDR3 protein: CASSPDRVHTDTQYF
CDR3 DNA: TGTGCCAGCAGCCCGGACAGGGTCCACACAGATACGCAGTATTTT

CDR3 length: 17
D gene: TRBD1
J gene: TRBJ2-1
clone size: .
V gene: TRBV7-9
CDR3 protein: CASRPLEGQGSYNEQFF
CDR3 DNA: TGTGCCAGCAGACCCCTGGAGGGACAGGGGTCTTACAATGAGCAGTTCTTC

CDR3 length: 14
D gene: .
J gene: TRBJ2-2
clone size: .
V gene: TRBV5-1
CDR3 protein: CASSLDYNTGELFF
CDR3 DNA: TGCGCCAGCAGCTTGGACTATAACACCGGGGAGCTGTTTTTT

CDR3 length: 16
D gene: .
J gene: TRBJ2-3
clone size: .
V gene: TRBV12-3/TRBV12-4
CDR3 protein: CASSPGGGLRTDTQYF
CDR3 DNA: TGTGCCAGCAGTCCAGGGGGGGGGCTCCGCACAGATACGCAGTATTTT

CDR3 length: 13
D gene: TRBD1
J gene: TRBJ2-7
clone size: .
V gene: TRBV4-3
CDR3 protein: CASSHGQGYEQYF
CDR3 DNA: TGCGCCAGCAGCCACGGACAGGGCTACGAGCAGTACTTC

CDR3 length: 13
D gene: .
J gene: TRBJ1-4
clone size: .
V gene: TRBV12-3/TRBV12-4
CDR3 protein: CASSVGTREKLFF
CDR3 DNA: TGTGCCAGCAGTGTCGGGACACGGGAAAAACTGTTTTTT

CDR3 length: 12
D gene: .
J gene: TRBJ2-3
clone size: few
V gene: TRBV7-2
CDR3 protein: CASSLGLNTQYF
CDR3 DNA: TGTGCCAGCAGCTTAGGACTAAATACGCAGTATTTT

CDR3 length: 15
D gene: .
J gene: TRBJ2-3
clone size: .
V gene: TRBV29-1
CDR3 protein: CSVEERGDGTDTQYF
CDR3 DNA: TGCAGCGTTGAAGAACGAGGGGACGGCACAGATACGCAGTATTTT

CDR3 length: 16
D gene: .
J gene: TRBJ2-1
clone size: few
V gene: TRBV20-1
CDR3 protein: CSARSPPGRLYNEQFF
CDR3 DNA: TGCAGTGCTAGATCGCCGCCGGGGAGGCTCTACAATGAGCAGTTCTTC

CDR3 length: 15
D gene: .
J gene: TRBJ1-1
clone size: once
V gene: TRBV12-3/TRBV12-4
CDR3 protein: CASSLTRGRDTEAFF
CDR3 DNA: TGTGCCAGCAGTTTAACCCGGGGCCGGGACACTGAAGCTTTCTTT

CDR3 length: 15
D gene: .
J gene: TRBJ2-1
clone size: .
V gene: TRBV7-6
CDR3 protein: CASSLGVGVRNEQFF
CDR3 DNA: TGTGCCAGCAGCTTAGGGGTGGGAGTGAGGAATGAGCAGTTCTTC

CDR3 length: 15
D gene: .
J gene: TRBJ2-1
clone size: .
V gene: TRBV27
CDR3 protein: CASRARPSSYNEQFF
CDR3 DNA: TGTGCCAGCCGGGCCAGGCCCTCCTCCTACAATGAGCAGTTCTTC

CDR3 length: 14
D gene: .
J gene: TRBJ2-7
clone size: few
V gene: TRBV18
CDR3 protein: CASSPPRVDYEQYF
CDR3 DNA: TGTGCCAGCTCACCACCCAGGGTGGACTACGAGCAGTACTTC

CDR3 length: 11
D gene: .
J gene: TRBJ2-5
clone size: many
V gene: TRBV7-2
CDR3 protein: CASRSSELQYF
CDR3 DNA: TGTGCCAGCAGGTCTAGCGAGCTGCAGTACTTC

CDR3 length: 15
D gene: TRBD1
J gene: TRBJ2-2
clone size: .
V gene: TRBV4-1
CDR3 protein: CASSHGQGRTGELFF
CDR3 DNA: TGCGCCAGCAGCCACGGACAGGGGCGGACCGGGGAGCTGTTTTTT

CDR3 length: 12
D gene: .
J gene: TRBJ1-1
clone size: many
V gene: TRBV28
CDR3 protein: CASSFQVQEVFF
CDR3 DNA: TGTGCCAGCAGTTTCCAGGTACAGGAAGTTTTCTTT

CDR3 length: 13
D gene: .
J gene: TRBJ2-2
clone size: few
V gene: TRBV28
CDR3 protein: CASSPGATGELFF
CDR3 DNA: TGTGCCAGCAGTCCTGGGGCCACCGGGGAGCTGTTTTTT

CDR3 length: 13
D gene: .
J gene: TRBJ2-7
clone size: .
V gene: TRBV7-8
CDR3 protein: CASSLTNSYEQYF
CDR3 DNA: TGTGCCAGCAGCTTAACCAACTCCTACGAGCAGTACTTC

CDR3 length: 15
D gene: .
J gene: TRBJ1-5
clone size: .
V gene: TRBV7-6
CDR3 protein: CASSLGTEPTQPQHF
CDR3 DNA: TGTGCCAGCAGCTTAGGGACGGAGCCCACTCAGCCCCAGCATTTT